These 17 T cell receptor beta chains share one sample of origin, sequenced in a study of blood T cell repertoires in COVID-19. TCRdb's copy holds only in-frame clones and misses some; the assay was immunoSEQ multiplex PCR. The top ten hold roughly 6.9% of the sample, which has about 300,000 clones, 88% seen once. Material: peripheral blood. These receptors were taken from a woman in her 30s who had recovered from COVID-19.

The rearrangement uses TRBV7-2 and TRBJ2-3; the D gene is possibly TRBD2 (7 bases). Trimming stripped 1 base from V and 5 bases from J, with 19 bases between. The germline V gene has CDR1 SGHTA and CDR2 FQGNSA. This CDR3 region has 17 residues. CDR3 DNA: TGTGCCAGCAGCTTAGATGGGGCGGGGGTAGGGGGAGATACGCAGTATTTT. Translated: CASSLDGAGVGGDTQYF.

To note about this clone: Additional DNA sequences in this sample encode the identical CDR3. The chain is built from TRBV6-1 and TRBJ1-1; 8 bases map to TRBD1. Germline V gene sequence: CDR1 MNHNS, CDR2 SASEGT. The length of the CDR3 is 14 residues. V gave up 3 bases and J gave up 4 bases; unmatched junction bases: 4. CDR3 region: CASSEDRVGTEAFF. The CDR3 DNA is TGTGCCAGCAGTGAGGACAGGGTCGGCACTGAAGCTTTCTTT.

In DNA form, the CDR3 reads TGTGCCAGCAGTGAACGAGCCCCGGGACAGGGGGACGAGCAGTACTTC. Its protein product is CASSERAPGQGDEQYF. The rearrangement joins TRBV6-1 to TRBJ2-7, with 11 bases aligning to TRBD1. Germline assignment: CDR1 MNHNS and CDR2 SASEGT. Losses at the gene ends were 2 bases for V and 5 bases for J; bases not matched to a gene: 8. The CDR3 spans 16 residues.

The rearrangement uses TRBV5-1 and TRBJ2-3; the match to TRBD1 covers 10 bases. The CDR3 spans 15 residues. CDR1 and CDR2 (germline): SGHRS, YFSETQ. Trimming took 0 bases from V and 3 from J; bases not matched to a gene: 1. Here the CDR3 reads CASSLGTGGTDTQYF. CDR3 DNA sequence: TGCGCCAGCAGCTTGGGGACAGGGGGAACAGATACGCAGTATTTT. The full variable domain, with the rest looked up from reference TRBV5-1 and TRBJ2-3, is KAGVTQTPRYLIKTRGQQVTLSCSPISGHRSVSWYQQTPGQGLQFLFEYFSETQRNKGNFPGRFSGRQFSNSRSEMNVSTLELGDSALYLCASSLGTGGTDTQYFGPGTRLTVL.

CDR3 sequence reads: CASSSALGPSYGYTF. Here the CDR3 DNA reads TGTGCCAGCAGTTCCGCCCTAGGTCCTAGCTATGGCTACACCTTC. The chain has TRBV27 and TRBJ1-2; D is uncertain. The CDR3 spans 15 residues. Germline CDR1 is MNHEY and CDR2 is SMNVEV (reference sequence). V was pared by 4 bases and J by 4 bases, with 16 bases between.

V and J are TRBV11-2 and TRBJ2-2; 10 nucleotides line up with TRBD2. CDR3 length: 18 amino acids. Germline CDR1 SGHAT, CDR2 FQNNGV. The V gene end was trimmed by 5 bases and the J gene end by 7 bases; junction bases not matched to a gene: 16. The CDR3 bases are TGTGCCAGCAGCCCGAGTTTACTAGCGGGGCTCATCAACGGGGAGCTGTTTTTT. Its protein is CASSPSLLAGLINGELFF. Full variable domain (rest looked up from reference TRBV11-2 and TRBJ2-2): EAGVAQSPRYKIIEKRQSVAFWCNPISGHATLYWYQQILGQGPKLLIQFQNNGVVDDSQLPKDRFSAERLKGVDSTLKIQPAKLEDSAVYLCASSPSLLAGLINGELFFGEGSRLTVL.

In nucleotides, the CDR3 is TGTGCCAGTTCGCAGGGGGCGTACGAGCAGTACTTC. Translating gives CASSQGAYEQYF. The rearrangement links TRBV19 to TRBJ2-7; 8 bases align to TRBD1. Per germline, CDR1 LNHDA and CDR2 SQIVND (reference sequence). The CDR3 sequence is 12 residues long. J was trimmed by 4 bases and V by 8 bases; bases with no gene match: 4.

The J gene is TRBJ1-3, the V gene TRBV2; 10 bases map to TRBD1. In germline, CDR1 is SNHLY, CDR2 FYNNEI. CDR3 length equals 15 residues. The junction had 5 bases not matched to a gene; V was cut back by 3 bases and J by 6 bases. This CDR3 is CASSDDRGRENTIYF. CDR3 nucleotides: TGTGCCAGCAGTGACGACAGGGGGCGAGAAAACACCATATATTTT.

The chain couples TRBV19 to TRBJ2-7; D might be TRBD1 (5 bases). The V and J ends lost 4 bases and 6 bases respectively, with 16 bases between them. This CDR3 spans 14 amino acids. Looked up from germline, CDR1 is LNHDA and CDR2 is SQIVND (reference sequence). The CDR3 DNA follows: TGTGCCAGTAGTACGGGTCAGGGTAGCCCCGAGCAGTACTTC. The encoded protein is CASSTGQGSPEQYF.

The V gene is TRBV5-4, the J gene TRBJ1-2; D not resolved. CDR1 and CDR2 (germline): SGHNT, YYREEE (reference sequence). The CDR3 is 11 amino acids. The germline V and J ends were trimmed by 4 bases and 4 bases, with 5 bases remaining between them. CDR3 amino acids: CASSEGYGYTF. CDR3 sequence (DNA): TGTGCCAGCAGCGAGGGCTATGGCTACACCTTC.

Comments on this clone: The CDR3 carries no conserved terminal phenylalanine or tryptophan, so it likely arises from a read error. The limits of the CDR3 on the DNA are not certain, so only TCRdb's listed CDR3 is given. J is TRBJ2-3 and V is TRBV12-1; whether TRBD2, the table's D call, matches the DNA was not checked. TRBV12-1 is deemed a pseudogene. Inclusive of both ends, the CDR3 amounts to 12 amino acids. CDR3 in amino acids: CASSAGTSETPG.

This clone was found once. V is TRBV6-5 and J is TRBJ1-2; a weak D match, TRBD1 (5 bases). Germline loops: CDR1 MNHEY, CDR2 SVGAGI. The V end lost 11 bases, the J end lost 1 base, and 11 bases lay between the germline ends. CDR3 length: 12 amino acids. The CDR3 spells CASQDNNYGYTF. CDR3 DNA sequence: TGTGCCTCCCAGGACAATAACTATGGCTACACCTTC.

V is TRBV28 and J is TRBJ1-1, with 7 bases aligning to TRBD1. The germline V gene has CDR1 MDHEN and CDR2 SYDVKM. The CDR3 contains 18 residues. V trimming: 6 bases; J trimming: 1 base; junction bases outside the gene matches: 17. CDR3 sequence reads: CASRPSGRTGRGNTEAFF. DNA of the CDR3: TGTGCCAGCAGGCCCAGCGGGCGGACAGGACGAGGGAACACTGAAGCTTTCTTT.

The chain carries TRBV3-1 (or the pseudogene TRBV3-2) and TRBJ2-7, with D perhaps TRBD1 (5 bases). Germline loops: CDR1 LGHDT, CDR2 YNNKEL (reference sequence). The CDR3 sequence is 13 residues long. Deletions cut 4 bases from V and 4 bases from J, with 11 bases between. The CDR3 DNA sequence: TGTGCCAGCAGCCCCCAGGGCGAGTACGAGCAGTACTTC. Translated: CASSPQGEYEQYF.

This chain connects TRBV5-1 to TRBJ2-5, with 7 bases aligning to TRBD1. CDR3 length equals 14 residues. The germline V gene encodes CDR1 SGHRS and CDR2 YFSETQ. Trimming took 4 bases from V and 5 from J; bases not matched to a gene: 8. The CDR3 here is CASSLTGPGETQYF. In DNA form, the CDR3 reads TGCGCCAGCAGCCTGACAGGGCCTGGGGAGACCCAGTACTTC.

The chain employs TRBV7-2 and TRBJ2-2; TRBD2 aligns across 8 bases. Germline loops: CDR1 SGHTA, CDR2 FQGNSA. With V trimmed by 5 bases and J by 5 bases, 7 bases remained unmatched. The CDR3 contains 15 residues. The CDR3 is CASSAWTGGTGELFF. The CDR3, as DNA: TGTGCCAGCAGCGCATGGACGGGGGGGACCGGGGAGCTGTTTTTT. The whole variable domain, filled in from reference TRBV7-2 and TRBJ2-2, reads GAGVSQSPSNKVTEKGKDVELRCDPISGHTALYWYRQSLGQGLEFLIYFQGNSAPDKSGLPSDRFSAERTGGSVSTLTIQRTQQEDSAVYLCASSAWTGGTGELFFGEGSRLTVL.

A remark on this clone: The germline gene is not matched at one end of the junction; a read error may be the cause. This chain uses TRBV6-5 with TRBJ2-3, with unresolved D. CDR1 and CDR2 from the germline V gene are MNHEY and SVGAGI. CDR3 length: 14 residues. The CDR3 spells CASRNQEAADPQYF. The CDR3 DNA reads as TGTGCCAGCAGGAATCAAGAGGCGGCAGATCCGCAGTATTTT.